This T cell receptor beta chain was sequenced during a study of blood T cells in healthy people across ages. The V and J ends lost 4 bases and 3 bases respectively, with 19 bases between them. The CDR3 runs 17 residues. From germline, CDR1 is MGHRA and CDR2 YSYEKL. Each individual donor underwent a draw of 8 to 10 milliliters of peripheral blood. Isolation yielded PBMCs, at least 6 million per sample, in every case. Per individual sample, total RNA of at least 5.5 micrograms was extracted. Primers used in a second PCR of roughly 6 to 11 cycles were a sample-barcoded 5' primer and a J-beta primer mix. The template-switch adaptor was a 5' adaptor with 12 random nucleotides. It tagged each cDNA molecule. TCRdb reprocessed the 5' RACE reads with MiXCR, giving one entry per CDR3 protein. The table lists about 560,000 distinct CDR3 sequences, around a quarter of them singletons. The sample also formed part of further work on T cells of mothers and their children.

The specimen sequenced was blood. The sequence was obtained from a boy between 2 and 10 years old in good health. This chain joins TRBV4-1 and TRBJ2-1; D is uncertain. CDR3 residues: CASSPLPQQSLYNEQFF. As DNA, the CDR3 is TGCGCCAGCAGCCCATTACCACAGCAGTCCCTCTACAATGAGCAGTTCTTC.